The TCR beta chain under discussion was sequenced for a study of shared clonotypes between healthy human individuals. In the study overall: Plates per donor: three CD4 naive, three CD4 memory, two CD8 naive, one CD8 memory. General study points: Clonotype sharing across a few donors was observed for approximately 5% of naive CD4 clonotypes. Lower generation probabilities were found for non-shared clonotypes than for those shared by all four donors. What limited the represented genetic and exposure-history diversity was the small number of donors.

J was trimmed by 5 bases and V by 4 bases; bases with no gene match: 11. The germline gives CDR1 SGHNT, CDR2 YYREEE (reference sequence). This CDR3 has 15 residues. Here immunoSEQ multiplex PCR was the method, and the copy in TCRdb shows in-frame clones only, minus some. The sample shows about 980,000 clones, approximately 80% of them seen only once. To note about this clone: Antigen specificity is unknown.

Sequencing was carried out using memory CD4+ T cells sorted from blood. Regarding subset: CD45RA-negative fraction. This TCR came from a young man in good health. V is TRBV5-4 and J is TRBJ1-1, with 7 bases fitting TRBD1. The CDR3: CASSTPTGTGTEAFF. The DNA of the CDR3 is TGTGCCAGCAGCACACCGACAGGGACGGGAACTGAAGCTTTCTTT. Variable domain in full (rest from reference TRBV5-4 and TRBJ1-1): ETGVTQSPTHLIKTRGQQVTLRCSSQSGHNTVSWYQQALGQGPQFIFQYYREEENGRGNFPPRFSGLQFPNYSSELNVNALELDDSALYLCASSTPTGTGTEAFFGQGTRLTVV.